The clone carrying this TCR beta chain was detected only once. The antigen is not known. The data were taken from a study of graft-versus-host responses after intestinal transplantation. Study at large: For two to three years after anti-thymocyte globulin induction, all recipients took tacrolimus and steroids.

The CDR3 has 16 amino acids. V trimming: 6 bases; J trimming: 0 bases; junction bases outside the gene matches: 6. CDR1 MNHNS and CDR2 SASEGT come from the germline V gene. Assay used: immunoSEQ multiplex PCR; TCRdb lists only in-frame clones, some missing. The data contain over 80,000 clones, about nine tenths of them singletons. Study-wide points: There was an association between peak levels of circulating GvH clones and early post-transplant HvG declines. GvH clones occurred in recipient marrow; some first appeared in ileum or blood.

This clonotype was obtained from a human donor who was the organ donor for an intestinal transplant. V gene TRBV6-1 combines with J gene TRBJ1-5; 9 bases line up with TRBD1. Sample: unstimulated CD4+ T cells sorted from spleen or lymph node cells, taken before transplant. CDR3 DNA sequence: TGTGCCAGCAGCGAACAGGGGGCGTTTAGCAATCAGCCCCAGCATTTT. This encodes CASSEQGAFSNQPQHF.